This record concerns one T cell receptor beta chain sequence. Its antigen is currently unknown. These data are taken from a study of a mutant IDH1 vaccine in newly diagnosed glioma. CDR1 and CDR2 (germline): SGHKS, YYEKEE (reference sequence). CDR3 length equals 15 residues. Trimming at V came to 1 base and at J to 7 bases, leaving 6 bases not matched to a gene. Time point defined: week 5, during vaccination. Doses comprised 300 ug of mutant IDH1 20-mer peptide each, plus topical imiquimod. Those who donated had recent WHO grade 3 or 4 IDH1-mutant, ATRX-lost astrocytomas. Profiling relied on immunoSEQ multiplex PCR, and the TCRdb table lists in-frame clones only, not all of them. The sample includes roughly 50,000 clones, about 86% of them seen just once.

The rearrangement links TRBV5-5 to TRBJ2-7; 12 bases align to TRBD2. Sequencing used PBMCs, obtained from a glioma patient whose treatment included an IDH1 peptide vaccine. This TCR was sampled from a man aged 25-40 years with glioma. In nucleotides, the CDR3 is TGTGCCAGCAGCTTGCTCGAGACTAGCGGGGGTGAGCAGTACTTC. As protein: CASSLLETSGGEQYF.